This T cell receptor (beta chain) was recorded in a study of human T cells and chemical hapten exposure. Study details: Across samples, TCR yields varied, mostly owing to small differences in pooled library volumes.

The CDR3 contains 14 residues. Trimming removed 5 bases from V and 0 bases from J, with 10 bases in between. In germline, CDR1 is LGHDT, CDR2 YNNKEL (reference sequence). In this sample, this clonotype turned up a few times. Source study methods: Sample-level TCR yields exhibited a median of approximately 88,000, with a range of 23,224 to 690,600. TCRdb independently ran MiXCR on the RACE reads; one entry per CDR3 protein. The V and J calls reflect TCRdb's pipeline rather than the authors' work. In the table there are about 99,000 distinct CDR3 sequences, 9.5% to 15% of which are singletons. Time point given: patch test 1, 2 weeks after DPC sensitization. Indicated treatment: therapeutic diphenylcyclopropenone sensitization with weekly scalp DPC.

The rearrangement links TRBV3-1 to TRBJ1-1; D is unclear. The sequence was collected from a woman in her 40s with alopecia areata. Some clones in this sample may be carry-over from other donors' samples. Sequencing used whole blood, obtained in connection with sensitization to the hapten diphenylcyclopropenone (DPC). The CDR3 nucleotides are TGTGCCAGCAGCAAGGACGGACTGAACACTGAAGCTTTCTTT. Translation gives CASSKDGLNTEAFF.